The rows below give T cell receptor beta chains drawn from one sample of a study of long-term antiretroviral therapy in people with HIV. The protocol was immunoSEQ multiplex PCR, while the TCRdb copy is restricted to in-frame clones and leaves out a portion. The data show 25,000 to 35,000 clones, with 96% seen just once and approximately 2.5% held by the top ten. The material sequenced was unsorted PBMCs, taken about 6.6 years after starting antiretroviral therapy. The receptors derive from a young man with HIV. CDR3s include the opening cysteine and the closing phenylalanine or tryptophan. The order of the fields is D gene, J gene, clone size, V gene, CDR3 protein, CDR3 DNA. D genes are given only for firm matches. Clone sizes are given selectively: once, few, many, or a class where the clone is expanded.

>NA|TRBJ2-1|NA|TRBV4-2
CASSQTGDNEQFF
TGTGCCAGCAGCCAGACGGGAGACAATGAGCAGTTCTTC
>NA|TRBJ1-1|NA|TRBV19
CASSIGGLSTEAFF
TGTGCCAGTAGTATTGGAGGTTTGAGCACTGAAGCTTTCTTT
>NA|TRBJ1-5|NA|TRBV7-2
CASSPAGLGNQPQHF
TGTGCCAGCAGCCCTGCAGGGCTGGGTAATCAGCCCCAGCATTTT
>NA|TRBJ2-2|NA|TRBV9
CASSVAHREITGELFF
TGTGCCAGCAGCGTAGCTCACCGGGAGATCACCGGGGAGCTGTTTTTT
>TRBD2|TRBJ2-1|NA|TRBV30
CAWRTSGGLEQFF
TGTGCCTGGAGGACTAGCGGGGGACTTGAGCAGTTCTTC
>NA|TRBJ2-4|NA|TRBV11-3
CASSPGPENIQYF
TGTGCCAGCAGCCCCGGGCCGGAAAACATTCAGTACTTC
>NA|TRBJ1-5|NA|TRBV15
CATSRDTWGGSNQPQHF
TGTGCCACCAGCAGAGATACATGGGGGGGTAGCAATCAGCCCCAGCATTTT
>NA|TRBJ1-1|NA|TRBV6-1
CASCLQNTEAFF
TGTGCCAGCTGTCTTCAGAACACTGAAGCTTTCTTT
>TRBD2|TRBJ2-7|NA|TRBV11-3
CASSFVSGSAEQYF
TGTGCCAGCAGCTTTGTTAGCGGGAGTGCCGAGCAGTACTTC
>TRBD1|TRBJ2-3|NA|TRBV7-8
CASSSREGADTQYF
TGTGCCAGCAGCTCCCGTGAGGGGGCCGATACGCAGTATTTT
>NA|TRBJ2-7|NA|TRBV4-1
CASSPAYERAYEQYF
TGCGCCAGCAGCCCAGCGTACGAAAGGGCCTACGAGCAGTACTTC
>NA|TRBJ2-1|NA|TRBV5-1
CASSPGPTDRWFF
TGCGCCAGCAGCCCGGGACCCACAGATCGATGGTTCTTC
>NA|TRBJ2-1|NA|TRBV4-2
CASSPAMGLGNNEQFF
TGTGCCAGCAGCCCCGCAATGGGGCTTGGGAACAATGAGCAGTTCTTC
>NA|TRBJ2-3|NA|TRBV5-1
CASSLVNLVSGSDTQYF
TGCGCCAGCAGCTTGGTGAATCTGGTCTCGGGGTCAGATACGCAGTATTTT
>NA|TRBJ2-2|NA|TRBV7-6
CASSNSRDTDTGELFF
TGTGCCAGCAGCAACTCACGGGACACCGACACCGGGGAGCTGTTTTTT
>NA|TRBJ2-2|NA|TRBV4-3
CASSQDRWPGELFF
TGCGCCAGCAGCCAAGATCGGTGGCCCGGGGAGCTGTTTTTT
>NA|TRBJ2-3|NA|TRBV2
CASSEEKRYTDTQYF
TGTGCCAGCAGTGAAGAGAAGCGGTACACAGATACGCAGTATTTT
>TRBD1|TRBJ2-7|once|TRBV10-3
CAISQGAYEQYF
TGTGCCATCAGTCAGGGGGCTTACGAGCAGTACTTC
>TRBD2|TRBJ2-3|NA|TRBV7-3
CASSPGLAGGDTQYF
TGTGCCAGCAGCCCGGGACTAGCGGGAGGGGATACGCAGTATTTT
>NA|TRBJ2-6|NA|TRBV4-3
CASSQEWSGANVLTF
TGCGCCAGCAGCCAAGAGTGGTCCGGGGCCAACGTCCTGACTTTC
>NA|TRBJ1-5|NA|TRBV4-1
CASSQVGVAGQPQHF
TGCGCCAGCAGCCAAGTGGGGGTGGCAGGTCAGCCCCAGCATTTT
>NA|TRBJ1-1|NA|TRBV19
CASSMGHGLNTEAFF
TGTGCCAGTAGTATGGGCCACGGACTGAACACTGAAGCTTTCTTT
>TRBD2|TRBJ2-2|NA|TRBV7-8
CASSQSGGTLFGELFF
TGTGCCAGCAGCCAGAGCGGGGGGACCCTCTTCGGGGAGCTGTTTTTT
>NA|TRBJ1-1|NA|TRBV19
CASRWRGVPFF
TGTGCCAGTAGGTGGAGGGGGGTTCCTTTCTTT
>NA|TRBJ1-1|NA|TRBV2
CASSVGSRTEAFF
TGTGCCAGCAGTGTGGGGTCTCGGACTGAAGCTTTCTTT
>NA|TRBJ1-4|NA|TRBV21-1
CASSKGTTGGKLFF
TGTGCCAGCAGCAAAGGGACTACAGGAGGAAAACTGTTTTTT
>NA|TRBJ2-3|NA|TRBV13
CASSLMGEAYTDTQYF
TGTGCCAGCAGCTTAATGGGGGAGGCCTACACAGATACGCAGTATTTT
>NA|TRBJ1-1|NA|TRBV5-1
CASSLATAANTEAFF
TGCGCCAGCAGCTTGGCAACCGCGGCGAACACTGAAGCTTTCTTT
>NA|TRBJ2-5|NA|TRBV5-6
CASSLGSGGTQETQYF
TGTGCCAGCAGCTTGGGGAGCGGCGGAACTCAAGAGACCCAGTACTTC
>TRBD2|TRBJ2-1|NA|TRBV7-2
CASSATSEYNEQFF
TGTGCCAGCAGCGCTACTAGCGAGTACAATGAGCAGTTCTTC
>NA|TRBJ1-1|NA|TRBV6-5
CASSYQSETEAFF
TGTGCCAGCAGTTACCAATCAGAGACTGAAGCTTTCTTT
>TRBD1|TRBJ2-4|NA|TRBV9
CASSQTGDDIQYF
TGTGCCAGCTCACAGACAGGGGATGACATTCAGTACTTC
>TRBD1|TRBJ1-1|NA|TRBV30
CAWTGGGTEAFF
TGTGCCTGGACAGGGGGCGGCACTGAAGCTTTCTTT
>NA|TRBJ2-2|NA|TRBV5-1
CASSLFPGAVRGGELFF
TGCGCCAGCAGCTTGTTCCCGGGGGCTGTCCGGGGCGGGGAGCTGTTTTTT
>TRBD1|TRBJ1-1|NA|TRBV19
CASTAQGTNTEAFF
TGTGCCAGTACCGCACAGGGGACGAACACTGAAGCTTTCTTT
>NA|TRBJ1-2|NA|TRBV7-2
CASSSGQGYGYTF
TGTGCCAGCAGCAGCGGCCAGGGCTATGGCTACACCTTC
>NA|TRBJ1-2|NA|TRBV4-2
CASSQDWAGEGGLFGYTF
TGTGCCAGCAGCCAAGATTGGGCAGGGGAGGGTGGGCTATTCGGCTACACCTTC
>NA|TRBJ1-4|once|TRBV7-6
CASSLEPATNEKLFF
TGTGCCAGCAGCTTAGAGCCCGCAACTAATGAAAAACTGTTTTTT
>NA|TRBJ1-6|NA|TRBV6-4
CASSAGRDSPLHF
TGTGCCAGCAGTGCGGGCAGGGATTCACCCCTCCACTTT
>NA|TRBJ1-2|NA|TRBV12-5
CASGLPTTNYGYTF
TGTGCTAGTGGTTTGCCGACAACCAACTATGGCTACACCTTC